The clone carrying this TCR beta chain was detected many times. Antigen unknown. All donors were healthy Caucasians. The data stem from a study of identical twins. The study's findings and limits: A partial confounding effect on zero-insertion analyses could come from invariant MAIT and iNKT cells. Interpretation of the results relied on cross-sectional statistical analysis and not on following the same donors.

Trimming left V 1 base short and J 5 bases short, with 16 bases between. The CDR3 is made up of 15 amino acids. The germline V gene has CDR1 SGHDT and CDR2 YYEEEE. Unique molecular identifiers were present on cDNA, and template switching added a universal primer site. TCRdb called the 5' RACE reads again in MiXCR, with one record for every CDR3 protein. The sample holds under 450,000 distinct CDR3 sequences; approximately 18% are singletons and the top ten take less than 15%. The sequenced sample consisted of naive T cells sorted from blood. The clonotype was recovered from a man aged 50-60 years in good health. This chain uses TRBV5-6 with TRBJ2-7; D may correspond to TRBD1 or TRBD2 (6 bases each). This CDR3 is CASSLWGATVHEQYF. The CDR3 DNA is TGTGCCAGCAGCTTGTGGGGGGCGACAGTCCACGAGCAGTACTTC.